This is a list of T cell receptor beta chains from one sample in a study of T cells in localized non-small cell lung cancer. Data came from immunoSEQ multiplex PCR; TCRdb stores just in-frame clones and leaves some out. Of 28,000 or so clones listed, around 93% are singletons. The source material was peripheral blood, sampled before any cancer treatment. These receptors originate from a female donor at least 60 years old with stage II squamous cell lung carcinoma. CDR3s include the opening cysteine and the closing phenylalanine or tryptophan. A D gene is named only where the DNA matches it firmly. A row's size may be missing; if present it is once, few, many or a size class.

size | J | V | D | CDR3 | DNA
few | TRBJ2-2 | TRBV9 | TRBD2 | CASSFVAGADTGELFF | TGTGCCAGCAGCTTCGTAGCGGGGGCCGACACCGGGGAGCTGTTTTTT
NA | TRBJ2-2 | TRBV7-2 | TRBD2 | CASSLTSGRAGELFF | TGTGCCAGCAGCCTGACTAGCGGGAGAGCCGGGGAGCTGTTTTTT
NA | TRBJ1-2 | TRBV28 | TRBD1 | CASSNGQGFYGYTF | TGTGCCAGCAGTAACGGACAGGGCTTCTATGGCTACACCTTC
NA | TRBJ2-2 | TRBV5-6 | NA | CASSWDGARSAGELFF | TGTGCCAGCAGCTGGGATGGGGCGCGGAGCGCCGGGGAGCTGTTTTTT
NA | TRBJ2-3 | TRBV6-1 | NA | CASSFSHTDTQYF | TGTGCCAGCAGTTTCTCTCACACAGATACGCAGTATTTT
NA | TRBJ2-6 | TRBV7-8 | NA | CASSLARLGTFGANVLTF | TGTGCCAGCAGCTTAGCGCGCCTCGGGACTTTCGGAGCCAACGTCCTGACTTTC
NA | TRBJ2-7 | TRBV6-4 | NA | CASRLQANSYEQYF | TGTGCCAGCAGACTACAGGCGAACTCCTACGAGCAGTACTTC
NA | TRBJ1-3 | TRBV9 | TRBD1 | CASSASGQGYSSGNTIYF | TGTGCCAGCAGCGCCTCAGGACAGGGATACAGCTCTGGAAACACCATATATTTT
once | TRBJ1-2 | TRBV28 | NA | CASSLWAGSYGYTF | TGTGCCAGCAGTTTATGGGCAGGGTCCTATGGCTACACCTTC
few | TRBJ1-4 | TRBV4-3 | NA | CASSQFPGNEKLFF | TGCGCCAGCAGCCAGTTCCCCGGTAATGAAAAACTGTTTTTT
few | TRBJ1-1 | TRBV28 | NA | CATFRGGAFF | TGTGCCACCTTTAGGGGTGGAGCTTTCTTT
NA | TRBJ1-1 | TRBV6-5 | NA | CASQGDTEAFF | TGTGCCAGCCAGGGTGACACTGAAGCTTTCTTT
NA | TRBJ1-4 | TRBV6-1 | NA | CASSVGAATTNEKLFF | TGTGCCAGCAGTGTGGGGGCAGCCACAACTAATGAAAAACTGTTTTTT
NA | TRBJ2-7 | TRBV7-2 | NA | CASSLDPEPGDEQYF | TGTGCCAGCAGCTTAGATCCTGAGCCTGGGGACGAGCAGTACTTC
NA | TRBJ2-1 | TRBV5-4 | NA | CASSLAWRGAGNEQFF | TGTGCCAGCAGCTTGGCTTGGAGGGGCGCAGGCAATGAGCAGTTCTTC
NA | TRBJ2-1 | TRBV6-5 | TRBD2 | CASSWRENYNEQFF | TGTGCCAGCAGTTGGCGGGAGAACTACAATGAGCAGTTCTTC
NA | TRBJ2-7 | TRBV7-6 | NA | CASSWSQDYEQYF | TGTGCCAGCAGCTGGTCCCAAGACTACGAGCAGTACTTC
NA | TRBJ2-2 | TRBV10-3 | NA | CAIRDGNTGELFF | TGTGCCATCCGTGACGGAAACACCGGGGAGCTGTTTTTT
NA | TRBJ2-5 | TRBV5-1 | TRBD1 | CASSLDRGQETQYF | TGCGCCAGCAGCCTTGACAGGGGTCAAGAGACCCAGTACTTC
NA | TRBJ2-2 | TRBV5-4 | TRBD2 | CASSPRQREGRWGTGELFF | TGTGCCAGCAGCCCCCGCCAGCGGGAGGGCCGGTGGGGCACCGGGGAGCTGTTTTTT
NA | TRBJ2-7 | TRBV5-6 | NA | CASSYQGGPYEQYF | TGTGCCAGCAGCTACCAGGGGGGCCCCTACGAGCAGTACTTC
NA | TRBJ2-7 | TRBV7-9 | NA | CASSLGAGGRYEQYF | TGTGCCAGCAGCTTAGGGGCTGGGGGTCGGTACGAGCAGTACTTC
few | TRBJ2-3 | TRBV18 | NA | CASSPGREDTQYF | TGTGCCAGCTCACCAGGACGGGAAGATACGCAGTATTTT
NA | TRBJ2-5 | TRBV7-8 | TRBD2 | CASSLTGTSGSAGGETQYF | TGTGCCAGCAGCCTTACCGGGACTAGCGGGAGCGCCGGCGGGGAGACCCAGTACTTC
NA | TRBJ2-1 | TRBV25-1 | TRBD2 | CASRGTSGRASYNEQFF | TGTGCCAGCAGGGGGACTAGCGGGAGAGCATCCTACAATGAGCAGTTCTTC
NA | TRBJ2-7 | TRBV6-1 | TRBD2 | CASRPRTSGSYEQYF | TGTGCCAGCAGGCCTCGGACTAGCGGGTCCTACGAGCAGTACTTC
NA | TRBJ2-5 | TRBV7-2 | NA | CASSYAGRIQETQYF | TGTGCCAGCAGCTACGCGGGACGTATCCAAGAGACCCAGTACTTC
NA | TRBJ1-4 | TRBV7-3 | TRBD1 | CASSAPGRQGGCNEKLFF | TGTGCCAGCAGCGCTCCGGGACGGCAGGGGGGTTGCAATGAAAAACTGTTTTTT
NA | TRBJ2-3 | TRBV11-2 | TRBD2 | CASSFGGGDDPQYF | TGTGCCAGCAGCTTCGGGGGGGGCGATGACCCGCAGTATTTT
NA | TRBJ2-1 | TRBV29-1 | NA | CSVLRGSSYNEQFF | TGCAGCGTTCTAAGGGGAAGCTCCTACAATGAGCAGTTCTTC
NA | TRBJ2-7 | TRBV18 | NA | CASSLGGGRYEQYF | TGTGCCAGCTCCCTCGGGGGCGGGAGATACGAGCAGTACTTC
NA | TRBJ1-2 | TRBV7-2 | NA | CASSLRQASYGYTF | TGTGCCAGCAGCCTAAGACAGGCTTCCTATGGCTACACCTTC
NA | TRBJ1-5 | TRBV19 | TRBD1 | CASSRRQGDQPQHF | TGTGCCAGTAGTAGGCGACAGGGGGATCAGCCCCAGCATTTT
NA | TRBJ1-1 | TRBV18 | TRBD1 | CASSPVQGAVNTEAFF | TGTGCCAGCTCACCGGTACAGGGGGCCGTGAACACTGAAGCTTTCTTT
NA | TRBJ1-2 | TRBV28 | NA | CASSYRNYGYTF | TGTGCCAGCAGTTACAGGAACTATGGCTACACCTTC
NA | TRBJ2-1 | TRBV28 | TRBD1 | CASSWTGRNEQFF | TGTGCCAGCAGTTGGACAGGCCGAAATGAGCAGTTCTTC
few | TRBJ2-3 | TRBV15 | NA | CATSRLGTDTQYF | TGTGCCACCAGCAGGTTAGGCACAGATACGCAGTATTTT
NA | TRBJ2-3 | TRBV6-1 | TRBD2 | CASSGGRGTDTQYF | TGTGCCAGTAGCGGGGGGCGGGGCACAGATACGCAGTATTTT
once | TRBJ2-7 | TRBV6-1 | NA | CASSGGVLGSGYEQYF | TGTGCCAGCAGTGGCGGTGTATTAGGAAGCGGGTACGAGCAGTACTTC
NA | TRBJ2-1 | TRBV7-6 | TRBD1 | CASSPTGGPDPYNEQFF | TGTGCCAGCAGTCCAACAGGGGGCCCGGACCCCTACAATGAGCAGTTCTTC
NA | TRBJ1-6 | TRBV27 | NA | CASTPGNRLNSPLHF | TGTGCCAGCACCCCAGGGAACAGGCTGAATTCACCCCTCCACTTT
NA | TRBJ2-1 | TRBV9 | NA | CASSPSPYNEQFF | TGTGCCAGCAGCCCCAGCCCCTACAATGAGCAGTTCTTC
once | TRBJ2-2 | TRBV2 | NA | CASSETPGNGELFF | TGTGCCAGCAGTGAAACCCCCGGTAACGGGGAGCTGTTTTTT
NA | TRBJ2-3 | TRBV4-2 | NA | CASSRGPTTDTQYF | TGTGCCAGCAGCCGGGGCCCTACCACAGATACGCAGTATTTT
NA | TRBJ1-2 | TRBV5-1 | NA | CASALEVVHGYTF | TGCGCCAGCGCTCTCGAAGTCGTACATGGCTACACCTTC
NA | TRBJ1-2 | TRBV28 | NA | CASSWWVDRRDGYTF | TGTGCCAGCAGTTGGTGGGTTGACAGGAGGGATGGCTACACCTTC
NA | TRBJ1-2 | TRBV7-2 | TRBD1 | CASSRPGGGYTF | TGTGCCAGCAGCCGCCCAGGGGGAGGCTACACCTTC